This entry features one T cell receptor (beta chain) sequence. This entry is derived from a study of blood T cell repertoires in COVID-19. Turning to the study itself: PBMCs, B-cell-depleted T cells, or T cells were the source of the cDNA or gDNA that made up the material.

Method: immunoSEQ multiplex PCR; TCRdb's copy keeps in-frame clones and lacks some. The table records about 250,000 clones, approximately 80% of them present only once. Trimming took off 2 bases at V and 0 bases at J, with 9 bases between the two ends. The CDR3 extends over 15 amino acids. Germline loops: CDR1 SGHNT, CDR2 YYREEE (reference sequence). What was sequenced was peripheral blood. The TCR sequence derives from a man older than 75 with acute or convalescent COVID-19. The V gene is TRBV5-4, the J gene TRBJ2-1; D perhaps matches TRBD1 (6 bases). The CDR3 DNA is TGTGCCAGCAGCTTCTCGACAGGCTCCTACAATGAGCAGTTCTTC. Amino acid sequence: CASSFSTGSYNEQFF.